This entry describes one T cell receptor (beta chain). Trimming cost V 4 bases and J 5 bases; bases outside gene matches: 9. Germline-derived CDR1 and CDR2 are SGHDN and FVKESK. This CDR3 has 15 residues. This entry is derived from a study of blood T cell repertoires in COVID-19. In the study's own analysis: Reference gene primer amplification yielded estimated nucleated cell counts. The table came from immunoSEQ multiplex PCR; TCRdb's copy has only in-frame clones and leaves some out. The DNA gave D and trimming, while V, J and clone size come from that table. The sample lists roughly 120,000 clones, approximately 84% occurring once.

The chain recombines TRBV14 with TRBJ2-7, with 9 bases aligning to TRBD1. Sequenced input: peripheral blood. The sequence came from a man in his forties with acute or convalescent COVID-19. CDR3 bases: TGTGCCAGCAGCCCTACCGGACAGGGGTCCAACGAGCAGTACTTC. Amino acid sequence: CASSPTGQGSNEQYF.